One sample yielded the 16 T cell receptor beta chains listed below, sequenced in a study of T cells in Graves' hyperthyroidism and ophthalmopathy. RNA transcripts were the template for amplifying TCR beta CDR3 regions. In the first-round RT-PCR of the TCR CDR3, the HTBI primer set was used. TCRdb re-analysed the multiplex PCR reads in MiXCR, keeping a single row per CDR3 protein. The sample has about 460,000 distinct CDR3 sequences, 22% seen once. The sequenced material came from blood. Receptor source: a woman aged 70 to 79 with Graves' ophthalmopathy.

This clonotype was found once. CDR3 DNA: TGTGCCAGCAGCTTAGTCGTAAGCACCGGGGAGCTGTTTTTT. Encoded protein: CASSLVVSTGELFF. This sequence joins TRBV7-9 and TRBJ2-2; D call uncertain. Germline V CDR1 and CDR2: SEHNR, FQNEAQ (reference sequence). V lost 1 base and J lost 4, with 7 bases in between. The length of the CDR3 is 14 residues.

V is TRBV20-1 and J is TRBJ2-7, with D hard to call. The germline gives CDR1 DFQATT, CDR2 SNEGSKA (reference sequence). The CDR3 has 11 residues. Trimming cost V 3 bases and J 5 bases, with 8 bases left between them. CDR3 region: CSASKEHEQYF. The CDR3 DNA sequence: TGCAGTGCTAGTAAAGAGCACGAGCAGTACTTC.

This clonotype was picked up many times. The chain recombines TRBV12-3 or TRBV12-4 with TRBJ2-3, with a weak D call TRBD2 (6 bases). The CDR3 is 14 amino acids. Trimming left V 6 bases short and J 0 bases short, with 10 bases between. The DNA for the CDR3 is TGTGCCAGCAGGTATAGCGGAAGCACAGATACGCAGTATTTT. Translated: CASRYSGSTDTQYF.

This clonotype was counted at least ten times. The J gene is TRBJ2-2, the V gene TRBV24-1; D unclear. The CDR3 covers 16 residues. Trimming took 3 bases from V and 6 from J, leaving 16 bases between them. From germline, CDR1 is KGHDR and CDR2 SFDVKD. CDR3 loop: CATSDPRALGPGELFF. CDR3 DNA sequence: TGTGCCACCAGTGATCCCCGGGCCCTAGGTCCCGGGGAGCTGTTTTTT.

The chain uses TRBV7-9 and TRBJ2-3, with 15 bases fitting TRBD2. Germline V lookup: CDR1 SEHNR, CDR2 FQNEAQ (reference sequence). Trimming cost V 2 bases and J 0 bases; bases outside gene matches: 12. The CDR3 is made up of 21 amino acids. The CDR3 here is CASSLPRGTSGRILSTDTQYF. The CDR3 DNA reads TGTGCCAGCAGCTTACCCAGAGGGACTAGCGGGAGGATCCTAAGCACAGATACGCAGTATTTT.

This clonotype was recorded only once. The rearrangement uses TRBV19 and TRBJ1-5, with a tentative D call TRBD1 (5 bases). Trimming stripped 4 bases from V and 4 bases from J, with 14 bases between. The germline gives CDR1 LNHDA, CDR2 SQIVND (reference sequence). The CDR3 extends over 15 amino acids. CDR3 residues: CASSSRDGLNQPQHF. The CDR3 DNA is TGTGCCAGTAGTAGCCGGGACGGACTTAATCAGCCCCAGCATTTT.

Ten or more counts support this clonotype. V and J are TRBV12-3 or TRBV12-4 and TRBJ2-7; tentatively, D is TRBD2 (5 bases). CDR3 length: 13 amino acids. The germline V and J ends were trimmed by 5 bases and 0 bases, with 8 bases remaining between them. The CDR3 is CASSRLSSYEQYF. The CDR3 DNA reads TGTGCCAGCAGTCGACTATCCTCCTACGAGCAGTACTTC.

The V and J genes are TRBV20-1 and TRBJ1-2; D uncertain. This CDR3 is built from 12 residues. V lost 3 bases, J lost 3 bases, and 8 bases lay in between. Germline CDR1 and CDR2: DFQATT and SNEGSKA (reference sequence). Here the CDR3 DNA reads TGCAGTGCTAGTGGGAGGGACTATGGCTACACCTTC. Translation: CSASGRDYGYTF.

Many counts were recorded for this clonotype. This chain connects TRBV20-1 to TRBJ2-3; 11 bases fit TRBD2. Unmatched junction bases numbered 10, after V lost 6 bases and J lost 2 bases. The CDR3 is made up of 16 amino acids. Germline values: CDR1 DFQATT, CDR2 SNEGSKA (reference sequence). CDR3 amino acids: CSATAPGLAATDTQYF. CDR3 bases: TGCAGTGCGACCGCCCCGGGACTAGCGGCCACAGATACGCAGTATTTT.

Only a few counts were recorded for this clonotype. The chain carries TRBV6-1 and TRBJ2-1, with D perhaps given as TRBD1 or TRBD2 (6 bases each). The CDR3 has 17 amino acids. The germline gives CDR1 MNHNS, CDR2 SASEGT. The V end lost 2 bases, the J end lost 2 bases, and 16 bases lay between the germline ends. The CDR3 is CASSELGGTTPYNEQFF. The CDR3 DNA is TGTGCCAGCAGTGAATTAGGGGGGACCACTCCCTACAATGAGCAGTTCTTC.

The J gene is TRBJ2-7, the V gene TRBV5-1; 8 bases are a match to TRBD2. This CDR3 contains 12 residues. Germline values: CDR1 SGHRS, CDR2 YFSETQ. V gave up 3 bases and J gave up 7 bases; unmatched junction bases: 3. CDR3 sequence reads: CASSSGGEEQYF. The CDR3 nucleotides read TGCGCCAGCAGCTCGGGGGGGGAAGAGCAGTACTTC.

On this clonotype: At one end, the junction sequence differs from germline, possibly due to a read error. The chain links TRBV5-1 to TRBJ1-1; 8 nucleotides align to TRBD1. The CDR3 is 14 residues long. Germline CDR1 SGHRS, CDR2 YFSETQ. The CDR3 loop reads CASSPSRTGSETFF. The CDR3 DNA follows: TGCGCCAGCAGCCCGTCCAGGACAGGGTCTGAAACTTTCTTT.

The chain links TRBV14 to TRBJ1-1; no clear D gene. The CDR3 runs 15 residues. CDR1 and CDR2 from the germline V gene are SGHDN and FVKESK. V lost 0 bases, J lost 3 bases, and 11 bases lay in between. The CDR3 DNA follows: TGTGCCAGCAGCCAAGAATGGACGCGTTACACTGAAGCTTTCTTT. It specifies CASSQEWTRYTEAFF.

The J gene is TRBJ1-2, the V gene TRBV19; maybe TRBD1 (5 bases). Germline loops: CDR1 LNHDA, CDR2 SQIVND (reference sequence). This CDR3 has 14 residues. Trimming stripped 6 bases from V and 3 bases from J, with 14 bases between. This CDR3 reads CASRGMGVDYGYTF. The CDR3 nucleotides are TGTGCCAGTAGAGGGATGGGGGTGGACTATGGCTACACCTTC.

This clonotype was seen a few times. The CDR3 here is CASSGATLAKNIQYF. Here the CDR3 DNA reads TGTGCCAGCAGTGGTGCCACTTTAGCCAAAAACATTCAGTACTTC. The rearrangement uses TRBV6-1 and TRBJ2-4; D gene unclear. The CDR3 covers 15 residues. Germline-derived CDR1 and CDR2 are MNHNS and SASEGT. V shed 4 bases and J shed 0 bases, with 10 bases lying between them.

A remark on this clonotype: Mismatch with germline at one junction end may stem from a read error. The chain links TRBV27 to TRBJ1-1; the D is unclear. CDR1 is MNHEY and CDR2 is SMNVEV in the germline V gene (reference sequence). This CDR3 is built from 14 residues. CDR3 loop: CASSNSGGNTEALF. In DNA, the CDR3 is TGCGCCAGCAGCAACTCGGGAGGGAACACTGAAGCTCTCTTT.